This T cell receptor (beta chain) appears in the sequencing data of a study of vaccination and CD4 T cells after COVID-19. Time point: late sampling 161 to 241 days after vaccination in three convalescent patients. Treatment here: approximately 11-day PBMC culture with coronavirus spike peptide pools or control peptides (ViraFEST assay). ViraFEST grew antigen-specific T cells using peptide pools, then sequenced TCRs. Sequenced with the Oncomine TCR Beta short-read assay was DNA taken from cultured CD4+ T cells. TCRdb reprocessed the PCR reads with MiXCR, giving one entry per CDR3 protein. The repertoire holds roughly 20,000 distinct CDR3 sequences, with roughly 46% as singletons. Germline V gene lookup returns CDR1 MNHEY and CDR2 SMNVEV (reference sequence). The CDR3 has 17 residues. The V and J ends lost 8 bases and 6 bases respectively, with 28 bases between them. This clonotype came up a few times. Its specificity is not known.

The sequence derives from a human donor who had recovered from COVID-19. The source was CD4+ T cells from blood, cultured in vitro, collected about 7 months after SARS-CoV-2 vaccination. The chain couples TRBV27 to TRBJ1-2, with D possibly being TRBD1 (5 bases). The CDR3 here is CASGAPPGRQPGHGYTF. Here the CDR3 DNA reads TGTGCCAGCGGCGCACCTCCGGGGAGGCAGCCAGGGCATGGCTACACCTTC.